The clone carrying this TCR beta chain has at least ten counts. What it binds is not known. There are 15 residues in the CDR3. From germline, CDR1 is LNHDA and CDR2 SQIVND (reference sequence). The V segment lost 5 bases and the J segment 1 base; nucleotides outside the gene matches: 6. In TCRdb, the RT-PCR reads were re-called with MiXCR into one record per CDR3 protein. The data contain approximately 500,000 distinct CDR3 sequences, over 10% of them singletons. The source of the sample is a study of response to subunit inactivated influenza vaccine. General observations from the study: It was the authors' suggestion that each seasonal influenza vaccination recruits few new T cells.

This TCR came from a man aged 50 to 59 who received an inactivated influenza vaccine. The rearrangement joins TRBV19 to TRBJ2-5, with 8 bases that match TRBD1. This specimen consisted of PBMCs from blood, obtained roughly 45 days after vaccination. The CDR3 region has the DNA TGTGCCAGTAGTCCCCGGGACAGGATCCAAGAGACCCAGTACTTC. Its translation is CASSPRDRIQETQYF.